Listed below are T cell receptor beta chains from one sample, sequenced in a study of blood T cells in healthy people across ages. One entry per CDR3 protein results from TCRdb running MiXCR on the 5' RACE reads. The sample lists 650,000 to 1,000,000 distinct CDR3 sequences; 30% to 45% were seen once. The sequenced material came from blood. Receptors were obtained from a young man in good health. The CDR3 runs from the conserved cysteine through the conserved F or W. The D gene is left open where the match is weak. Not every row has a clone size; where given, it reads once, few, many or a size class.

j_call | v_call | clone_size | d_call | cdr3_nt | cdr3_aa
TRBJ2-7 | TRBV4-3 | many | NA | TGCGCCAGCAGCCAACGCAGGTCCTACGAGCAGTACTTC | CASSQRRSYEQYF
TRBJ1-2 | TRBV12-3/TRBV12-4 | NA | TRBD1 | TGTGCCAGCAAAGGGACAGGCGGCTATGGCTACACCTTC | CASKGTGGYGYTF
TRBJ2-3 | TRBV7-3 | NA | NA | TGTGCCAGCAGCTTAAGGCAAGCTCCGACAGATACGCAGTATTTT | CASSLRQAPTDTQYF
TRBJ1-2 | TRBV7-9 | many | NA | TGTGCCAGCTCAGCTGGGGATAACTATGGCTACACCTTC | CASSAGDNYGYTF
TRBJ2-1 | TRBV25-1 | once | TRBD1 | TGTGCCAGCAGTGATCCAGGACAGGGGCCGGACAAGGAGCAGTTCTTC | CASSDPGQGPDKEQFF
TRBJ2-1 | TRBV10-3 | few | NA | TGTGCCATCAGGGAGTCCAGGGATCCGCAGTTCTTC | CAIRESRDPQFF
TRBJ1-5 | TRBV27 | NA | NA | TGTGCCAGCAGTTTATCGACTCCGCAACTCAAGGAACAGCCCCAGCATTTT | CASSLSTPQLKEQPQHF
TRBJ1-1 | TRBV7-9 | NA | NA | TGTGCCAGCAGCCCGTTGGGGCATGACACTGAAGCTTTCTTT | CASSPLGHDTEAFF
TRBJ1-5 | TRBV20-1 | few | NA | TGCAGTGCTAGATTTCCCAATCAGCCCCAGCATTTT | CSARFPNQPQHF
TRBJ2-3 | TRBV11-2 | NA | NA | TGTGCCAGCAGCACGGGACTTAACACAGATACGCAGTATTTT | CASSTGLNTDTQYF
TRBJ1-1 | TRBV4-3 | NA | NA | TGCGCCAGCAGCCAAGCTGCGCCGAACCGGGGGAACACTGAAGCTTTCTTT | CASSQAAPNRGNTEAFF
TRBJ1-1 | TRBV10-3 | NA | NA | TGTGCCAGTATCGGGGGGGGGGTTACTGAAGCTTTCTTT | CASIGGGVTEAFF
TRBJ1-2 | TRBV6-5 | NA | NA | TGTGCCTCGCGGGAAGGCCGCCTCTATGGCTACACCTTC | CASREGRLYGYTF
TRBJ1-6 | TRBV20-1 | NA | NA | TGCAGTGCTAGATTGGGGGGAAGTTCACCCCTCCACTTT | CSARLGGSSPLHF
TRBJ2-2 | TRBV20-1 | NA | NA | TGCAGTGCTAGGAAGAGGTTCACCGGGGAGCTGTTTTTT | CSARKRFTGELFF
TRBJ1-5 | TRBV7-2 | few | NA | TGTGCCAGCAGCTCAAGGAGAGGGAATGTGGGTCAGCCCCAGCATTTT | CASSSRRGNVGQPQHF
TRBJ1-5 | TRBV19 | few | NA | TGTGCCAGTAGTAGGGCTGGCAATCAGCCCCAGCATTTT | CASSRAGNQPQHF
TRBJ2-1 | TRBV7-9 | few | TRBD1 | TGTGCCAGCAGCTTAGGACAGGGGAGTACCTACAATGAGCAGTTCTTC | CASSLGQGSTYNEQFF
TRBJ2-7 | TRBV20-1 | NA | TRBD2 | TGCAGTGCTAGCATGACAGGCGCCGCTAGCGGGGGATATTCCTACGAGCAGTACTTC | CSASMTGAASGGYSYEQYF
TRBJ2-7 | TRBV4-3 | NA | TRBD2 | TGCGCCAGCAGCCAGATTAGCGGGGGAAATGAGCAGTACTTC | CASSQISGGNEQYF
TRBJ2-2 | TRBV4-3 | NA | NA | TGCGCCAGCAGCCAAGATAGAACTAGCTGGACCGGGGAGCTGTTTTTT | CASSQDRTSWTGELFF
TRBJ1-2 | TRBV4-3 | few | NA | TGCGCCAGCAGCCAAGATCGGATGGTCGGCTACACCTTC | CASSQDRMVGYTF
TRBJ2-3 | TRBV4-1 | few | NA | TGCGCCAGCAGCCAAGGGGGTTGGAAAACAGATACGCAGTATTTT | CASSQGGWKTDTQYF
TRBJ1-1 | TRBV12-3/TRBV12-4 | few | TRBD1 | TGTGCCAGCAACCCAACGACAGGGGGATACACTGAAGCTTTCTTT | CASNPTTGGYTEAFF
TRBJ2-5 | TRBV30 | NA | NA | TGTGCCTGGAGTGCTGGGCTAGCGCATTTCCTAGAGACCCAGTACTTC | CAWSAGLAHFLETQYF
TRBJ2-6 | TRBV9 | NA | TRBD2 | TGTGCCAGCAGATCTAGCGGGCCTGACTCTGGGGCCAACGTCCTGACTTTC | CASRSSGPDSGANVLTF
TRBJ2-7 | TRBV20-1 | NA | TRBD2 | TGCAGTGCTAGGGGGGAGGTAGCGGGAACCTACGAGCAGTACTTC | CSARGEVAGTYEQYF
TRBJ2-5 | TRBV25-1 | NA | NA | TGTGCCAGCAGTAAACCGCGGGGACGGAGCCCCGAGACCCAGTACTTC | CASSKPRGRSPETQYF
TRBJ2-3 | TRBV7-2 | NA | NA | TGTGCCAGCAGCTTAGGTTTCCTGCCAGATCCGCAGTATTTT | CASSLGFLPDPQYF
TRBJ1-4 | TRBV4-1 | NA | NA | TGCGCCAGCAGCCAAGATTACAGGCAGGATTGGACTAGGGATGAAAAACTGTTTTTT | CASSQDYRQDWTRDEKLFF
TRBJ2-5 | TRBV25-1 | NA | NA | TGTGCCAGCAGTGAATCCCGGGGGCTTGATCTAGAGACCCAGTACTTC | CASSESRGLDLETQYF
TRBJ1-2 | TRBV10-3 | NA | NA | TGTGCCATCAGTGAGGGTGGAGTGGATCCGAGCCGCACATATGGCTACATCTTC | CAISEGGVDPSRTYGYIF
TRBJ1-2 | TRBV12-3/TRBV12-4 | many | NA | TGTGCCAGCAGTTCCACGTATGGCTACACCTTC | CASSSTYGYTF
TRBJ2-1 | TRBV15 | many | NA | TGTGCCACCAGCAGGATCGGAATGGACCACCCTTCCTACAATGAGCAGTTCTTC | CATSRIGMDHPSYNEQFF
TRBJ2-3 | TRBV7-6 | NA | NA | TGTGCCAGCAGCTTGGGATACCGCGGCACAGATACGCAGTATTTT | CASSLGYRGTDTQYF
TRBJ2-3 | TRBV4-1 | NA | NA | TGCGCCGGCAGCCAAGTTAATGGGTGGGGGACAGATACGCAGTATTTT | CAGSQVNGWGTDTQYF
TRBJ2-1 | TRBV7-3 | NA | NA | TGTGCCAGCAGCTTCCACGAACAGGGCCCGGTGCACAATGAGCAGTTCTTC | CASSFHEQGPVHNEQFF
TRBJ2-7 | TRBV7-2 | NA | NA | TGTGCCAGCAGCTTAGCGGGGATCCACAATGAGCAGTACTTC | CASSLAGIHNEQYF
TRBJ1-6 | TRBV11-2 | NA | NA | TGTGCCAGCAGCTTCTCCAGAGGTTCACCCCTCCACTTT | CASSFSRGSPLHF
TRBJ1-2 | TRBV5-1 | NA | NA | TGCGCCAGCAGCTTGGACGGGGGAGTAACTGTCGGCTACACCTTC | CASSLDGGVTVGYTF
TRBJ2-5 | TRBV24-1 | NA | NA | TGTGCCACCAGTGATTTGAGCAGGGATACTCAAGAGACCCAGTACTTC | CATSDLSRDTQETQYF
TRBJ2-1 | TRBV12-3/TRBV12-4 | many | NA | TGTGCCAGCAGCCCAGGGCTTTTCTCCTACAATGAGCAGTTCTTC | CASSPGLFSYNEQFF
TRBJ1-2 | TRBV7-9 | few | NA | TGTGCCAGCAGCCAGGGCCGCGATGGCTACACCTTC | CASSQGRDGYTF
TRBJ2-4 | TRBV18 | NA | TRBD1 | TGTGCCAGCTCACGTAGCGGGACAGGGGAACCCATTCAGTACTTC | CASSRSGTGEPIQYF
TRBJ1-5 | TRBV29-1 | NA | NA | TGCAGCGCCAGTTTTTGGGACAACAATCAGCCCCAGCATTTT | CSASFWDNNQPQHF
TRBJ2-5 | TRBV4-2 | few | NA | TGTGCCAGCAGCCAAGAAGGACGTCCAGAGACCCAGTACTTC | CASSQEGRPETQYF
TRBJ2-7 | TRBV12-3/TRBV12-4 | few | TRBD2 | TGTGCCAGCAGACCCCTCAGCGGGGGGGCCTACGAGCAGTACTTC | CASRPLSGGAYEQYF
TRBJ2-3 | TRBV10-3 | few | NA | TGTGCCATCAGTGCGCGCTCAGATACGCAGTATTTT | CAISARSDTQYF
TRBJ2-3 | TRBV7-6 | few | TRBD2 | TGTGCCAGCAGCTCCATTTCCGGGACTAGCGGGGGAGGCACAGATACGCAGTATTTT | CASSSISGTSGGGTDTQYF
TRBJ2-3 | TRBV20-1 | NA | NA | TGCAGTGCGAGAAACGCCGGCGACACAGATACGCAGTATTTT | CSARNAGDTDTQYF
TRBJ1-4 | TRBV18 | NA | TRBD1 | TGTGCCAGCTCGGACAGGAAAGGAGCTAATGAAAAACTGTTTTTT | CASSDRKGANEKLFF
TRBJ1-1 | TRBV20-1 | few | NA | TGCAGTGCTAGGACAAGGGGAGCTTTCTTT | CSARTRGAFF
TRBJ2-5 | TRBV12-3/TRBV12-4 | NA | NA | TGTGCCAGCAGTGATGTTAGCTGGATTGGACAGACCCAGTACTTC | CASSDVSWIGQTQYF
TRBJ2-7 | TRBV20-1 | NA | TRBD1 | TGCAGTGCTAGCTGGACAGGATCTTCCTACGAGCAGTACTTC | CSASWTGSSYEQYF